These T cell receptor beta chains were read from a single sample in a study of tumor and adjacent non-tumor tissue in lung cancer. Each CDR3 protein gets one entry after TCRdb re-called the multiplex PCR reads with MiXCR. The profile covers 80,000 or so distinct CDR3 sequences, with approximately 81% appearing a single time and 51% taken by the ten largest. The sequenced material came from distant non-tumor lung tissue. The receptors were sampled from a man in his sixties with non-small cell lung cancer. CDR3s include the opening cysteine and the closing phenylalanine or tryptophan. The D gene is left open where the match is weak. Clone size is stated in some rows and not others, as once, few, many or a class when expanded.

clone_size: -
d_call: TRBD1
v_call: TRBV29-1
j_call: TRBJ2-7
cdr3_nt: TGCGGCTTAGCCCGGCGACAGGGTGATTACGAGCAGTACTTC
cdr3_aa: CGLARRQGDYEQYF

clone_size: -
d_call: TRBD2
v_call: TRBV5-4
j_call: TRBJ2-1
cdr3_nt: TGTGCCATCAGCTTTGTAGCGGGGCCTAACAATGAGCAGTTTTTC
cdr3_aa: CAISFVAGPNNEQFF

clone_size: -
d_call: -
v_call: TRBV20-1
j_call: TRBJ1-2
cdr3_nt: TGCAGTTCGACCGGGACAACCGGCTACACCTTC
cdr3_aa: CSSTGTTGYTF

clone_size: -
d_call: -
v_call: TRBV11-2
j_call: TRBJ2-5
cdr3_nt: TGTTCCAGCAGCTCTGGACTGGTCCAAGAGATCCAGTACTTC
cdr3_aa: CSSSSGLVQEIQYF

clone_size: -
d_call: TRBD2
v_call: TRBV20-1
j_call: TRBJ2-7
cdr3_nt: TGCAATGCAGTGGGACTAGCGGGAATCTACGAGCAGTACTTC
cdr3_aa: CNAVGLAGIYEQYF

clone_size: -
d_call: TRBD1
v_call: TRBV11-2
j_call: TRBJ2-6
cdr3_nt: TGTGCCGGCAGCTTAGTTCCAAAGGACAGGCCCTCAGTGGCCAACGTCCTGACTTTC
cdr3_aa: CAGSLVPKDRPSVANVLTF

clone_size: -
d_call: -
v_call: TRBV4-2
j_call: TRBJ2-2
cdr3_nt: TGTGCCAGCAGCCACGAAAAATCCGGGGAGCTGTTTTTT
cdr3_aa: CASSHEKSGELFF

clone_size: -
d_call: TRBD2
v_call: TRBV11-3
j_call: TRBJ2-1
cdr3_nt: TGTGCCAGCAGCTTACACCCCGGGACTAGCGGGCCAAGCTCCTACAATGAACAGTTCTTC
cdr3_aa: CASSLHPGTSGPSSYNEQFF

clone_size: -
d_call: TRBD2
v_call: TRBV6-5
j_call: TRBJ2-6
cdr3_nt: TGTGTCAGCAGTCTAGCGGGAGCCAGCTCTGGGGCCAGCGTCCTGACTTTC
cdr3_aa: CVSSLAGASSGASVLTF

clone_size: -
d_call: -
v_call: TRBV20-1
j_call: TRBJ1-2
cdr3_nt: TGCAGTGTTAGAGATCAGGGCGGATATGGCTACACCTTC
cdr3_aa: CSVRDQGGYGYTF

clone_size: once
d_call: -
v_call: TRBV11-2
j_call: TRBJ2-5
cdr3_nt: TGTGCCAGCAGCTCCACAATGGGGGGACCAACCGAGACCCGGTACTTC
cdr3_aa: CASSSTMGGPTETRYF

clone_size: -
d_call: -
v_call: TRBV7-9
j_call: TRBJ2-1
cdr3_nt: TGTGCCAGCAGCTTAGCGACGGCGTCAGTTGAGCAGTTCTTC
cdr3_aa: CASSLATASVEQFF

clone_size: -
d_call: -
v_call: TRBV20-1
j_call: TRBJ1-1
cdr3_nt: TGCAGTGCTAGAGCGGGAAGACCGAGCACTGAAGCTATCTTT
cdr3_aa: CSARAGRPSTEAIF

clone_size: -
d_call: -
v_call: TRBV11-2
j_call: TRBJ2-2
cdr3_nt: TGTGCCAGCAGCGAAGGTGACCTAAGCACCGGGGAGCAGTTTTTT
cdr3_aa: CASSEGDLSTGEQFF

clone_size: -
d_call: -
v_call: TRBV20-1
j_call: TRBJ2-7
cdr3_nt: TGCAGGGGTATTCTGTCAGTCGGGGGAAACTACGAGCAGTATTTC
cdr3_aa: CRGILSVGGNYEQYF

clone_size: -
d_call: TRBD1
v_call: TRBV4-3
j_call: TRBJ2-7
cdr3_nt: TGCGCTAGCATCCAACGGGACAGGGGCGACGAGCAGTACTTC
cdr3_aa: CASIQRDRGDEQYF